This TCR beta chain was identified in a study of cytomegalovirus exposure and HLA in healthy donors. General study findings and limits: A later analysis reportedly found that, within productive TCRs, an Asian-associated ancestry cluster had fewer N-insertions than the mean observed across the approximately 670 donors. Later analysis demonstrated an association between a missense DCLRE1C variant and TCR beta V- and J-gene trimming.

It was with 60 Vbeta and 13 Jbeta primers that the PCR ran. In the authors' methods: A later analysis counted approximately 88 million unique TCR beta chains, around 11 million shared. Assay used: immunoSEQ multiplex PCR; TCRdb lists only in-frame clones, some missing. The DNA was the basis for D and trimming; V, J and clone size are from that table. The table for this sample gives approximately 110,000 clones. Points on this clone: Its antigen is unknown.

Sequencing used PBMCs. The clonotype originates from a man aged 30 to 45 in good health and CMV-seronegative.

This chain's CDR3 is CASRGGKGRYEQYF. DNA of the CDR3: TGTGCCAGCCGGGGGGGGAAGGGGCGATACGAGCAGTACTTC. This rearrangement joins TRBV6-1 to TRBJ2-7, with 8 bases matching TRBD2. This CDR3 is 14 amino acids long. J lost 4 bases, V lost 8 bases, and 10 bases had no gene match. Per the germline V gene, CDR1 is MNHNS and CDR2 is SASEGT.